The entry below gives a single T cell receptor beta chain sequence along with its context. PCR amplification relied on 60 Vbeta primers (plus 13 Jbeta primers). Clones were sequenced by immunoSEQ multiplex PCR, and TCRdb holds only the in-frame ones, with some missing. The sample lists under 200,000 clones; 77% were seen once. The sample comes from a study of cytomegalovirus exposure and HLA in healthy donors. V was shortened by 6 bases and J by 3 bases, with 11 bases between the two germline ends. The germline V gene has CDR1 SQVTM and CDR2 ANQGSEA. The length of the CDR3 is 12 residues. Sequenced material: PBMCs. This TCR derives from a woman aged 40 to 50 in good health and CMV-seropositive. This chain uses TRBV29-1 with TRBJ1-2, with D possibly being TRBD1 (6 bases). The CDR3 spells CSVNRADYGYTF. CDR3 bases: TGCAGCGTAAACAGGGCAGACTATGGCTACACCTTC.